This T cell receptor beta chain was captured by sequencing in a study of blood T cell repertoires in COVID-19. In the original analysis: Amplification of reference gene primers provided the estimated nucleated cell counts. Assay: immunoSEQ multiplex PCR; the TCRdb copy retains only in-frame clones and omits some. For V, J and clone size, that table is used; D and trimming come from the DNA. The sample has 150,000 to 200,000 clones; about 80% are singletons. The CDR3 consists of 17 residues. The germline gives CDR1 LNHNV, CDR2 YYDKDF (reference sequence). The V gene end was trimmed by 0 bases and the J gene end by 1 base; junction bases not matched to a gene: 5.

This receptor was identified in an elderly woman with acute or convalescent COVID-19. The material sequenced was peripheral blood. The chain is built from TRBV15 and TRBJ2-2; TRBD1 aligns across 7 bases. This chain's CDR3 is CATSRDFRDRNTGELFF. The CDR3 nucleotides read TGTGCCACCAGCAGAGACTTTAGGGACAGGAACACCGGGGAGCTGTTTTTT.